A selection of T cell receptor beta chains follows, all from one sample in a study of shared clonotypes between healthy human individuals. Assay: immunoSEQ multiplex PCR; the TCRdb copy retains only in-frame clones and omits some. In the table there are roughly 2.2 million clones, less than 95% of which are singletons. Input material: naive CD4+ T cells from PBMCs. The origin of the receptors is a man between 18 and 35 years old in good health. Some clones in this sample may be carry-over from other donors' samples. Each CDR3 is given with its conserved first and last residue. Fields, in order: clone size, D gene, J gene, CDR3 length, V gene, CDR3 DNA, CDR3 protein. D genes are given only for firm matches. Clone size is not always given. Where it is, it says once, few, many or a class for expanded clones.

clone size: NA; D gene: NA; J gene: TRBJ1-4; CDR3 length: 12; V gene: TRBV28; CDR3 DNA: TGTGCCAGCAGTTTTATGACAATGGGACTGTTTTTT; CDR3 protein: CASSFMTMGLFF
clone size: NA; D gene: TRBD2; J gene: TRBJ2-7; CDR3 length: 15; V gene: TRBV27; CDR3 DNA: TGTGCCAGCAGTCGACGGCCTAGCGGGAGCTACGAGCAGTACTTC; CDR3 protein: CASSRRPSGSYEQYF
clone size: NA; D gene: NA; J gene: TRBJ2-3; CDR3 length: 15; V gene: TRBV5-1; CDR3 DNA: TGCGCCAGCAGCTTTCGAGGCGGGGTGACAGATACGCAGTATTTT; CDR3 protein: CASSFRGGVTDTQYF
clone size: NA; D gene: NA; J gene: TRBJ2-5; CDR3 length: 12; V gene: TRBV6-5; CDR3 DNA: TGTGCCAGCAGTTCCGTCATGGAGACCCAGTACTTC; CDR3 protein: CASSSVMETQYF
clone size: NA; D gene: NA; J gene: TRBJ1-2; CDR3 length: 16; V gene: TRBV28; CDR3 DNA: TGTGCCAGCACCGGAGGGGCCAGCGGTCTTGTCTATGGCTACACCTTC; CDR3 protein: CASTGGASGLVYGYTF
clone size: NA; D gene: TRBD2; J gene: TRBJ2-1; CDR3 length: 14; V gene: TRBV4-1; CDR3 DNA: TGCGCCAGCAGACCGGGACTAGCGGGAAATGAGCAGTTCTTC; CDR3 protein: CASRPGLAGNEQFF
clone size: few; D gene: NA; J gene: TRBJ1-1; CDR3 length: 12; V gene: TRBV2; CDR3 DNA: TGTGCCAGCAGTGTGGGTCTCATTGAAGCTTTCTTT; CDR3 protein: CASSVGLIEAFF
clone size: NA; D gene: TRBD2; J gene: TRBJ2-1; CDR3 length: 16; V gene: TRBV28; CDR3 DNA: TGTGCCAGCAGTTGGGGTAGCGGGAGCGGTTACAATGAGCAGTTCTTC; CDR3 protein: CASSWGSGSGYNEQFF
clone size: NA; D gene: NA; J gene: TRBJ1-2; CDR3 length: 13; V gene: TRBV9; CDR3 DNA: TGTGCCAGCAGCGTAGCTACAGGATATGGCTACACCTTC; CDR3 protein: CASSVATGYGYTF
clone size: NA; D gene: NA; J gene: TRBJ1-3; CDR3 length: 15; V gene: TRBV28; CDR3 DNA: TGTGCCAGTAGGACAGATGCCACCTCTGGAAACACCATATATTTT; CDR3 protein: CASRTDATSGNTIYF
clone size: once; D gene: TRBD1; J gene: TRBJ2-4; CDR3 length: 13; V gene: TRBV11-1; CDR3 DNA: TGTGCCAGCAGTAGGGACAGGGGGTACATTCAGTACTTC; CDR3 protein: CASSRDRGYIQYF
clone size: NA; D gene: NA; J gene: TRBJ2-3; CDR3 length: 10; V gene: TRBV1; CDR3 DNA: TGCACCAGCGGATTGGTTACACGGTATTTT; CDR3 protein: CTSGLVTRYF
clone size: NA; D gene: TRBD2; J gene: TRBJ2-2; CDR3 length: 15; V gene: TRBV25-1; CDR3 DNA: TGTGCCAGCAGTCCCTGGGGGGGGGTCACCGGGGAGCTGTTTTTT; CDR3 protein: CASSPWGGVTGELFF
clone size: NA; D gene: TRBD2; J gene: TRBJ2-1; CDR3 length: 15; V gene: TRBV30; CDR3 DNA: TGTGCCTGGACCCGCGGGACTAGCGGGAGGGATGAGCAGTTCTTC; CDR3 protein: CAWTRGTSGRDEQFF
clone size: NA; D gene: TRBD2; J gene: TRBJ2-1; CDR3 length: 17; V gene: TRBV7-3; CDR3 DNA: TGTGCCAGCAGCTTAATAGGGCTAGCGGGAGCATCGGGTGAGCAGTTCTTC; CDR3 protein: CASSLIGLAGASGEQFF
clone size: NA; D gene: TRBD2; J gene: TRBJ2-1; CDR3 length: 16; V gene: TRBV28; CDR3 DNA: TGTGCCAGCAGTCAGGGCGGGGGGTGGTCCTACAATGAGCAGTTCTTC; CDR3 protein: CASSQGGGWSYNEQFF
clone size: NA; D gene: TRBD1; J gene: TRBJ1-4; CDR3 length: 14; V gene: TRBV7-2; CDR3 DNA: TGTGCCAGCAGTCCTGGGACAGGGAACGAAAAACTGTTTTTT; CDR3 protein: CASSPGTGNEKLFF
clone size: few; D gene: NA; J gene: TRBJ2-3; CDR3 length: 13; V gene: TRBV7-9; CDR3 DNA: TGTGCCAGCAGCTTAGCGGTTCCAGATACGCAGTATTTT; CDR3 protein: CASSLAVPDTQYF
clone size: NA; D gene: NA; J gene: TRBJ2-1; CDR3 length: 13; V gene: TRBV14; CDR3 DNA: TGTGCCAGCAGCAAAAACTCCTACAATGAGCAGTTCTTC; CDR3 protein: CASSKNSYNEQFF
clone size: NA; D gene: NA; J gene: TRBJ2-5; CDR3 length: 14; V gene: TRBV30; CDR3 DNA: TGTGCCTGGAGTGTAGGGGCGGCATCAGAGACCCAGTACTTC; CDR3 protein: CAWSVGAASETQYF
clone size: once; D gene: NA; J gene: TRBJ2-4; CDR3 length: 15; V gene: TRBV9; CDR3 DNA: TGTGCCAGTAACCCCGGGGAGACTTTCCAAAACATTCAGTACTTC; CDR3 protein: CASNPGETFQNIQYF
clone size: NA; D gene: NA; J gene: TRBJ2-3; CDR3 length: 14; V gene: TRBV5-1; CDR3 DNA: TGCGCCAGCAGCTTGGACGTCCGCACAGATACGCAGTATTTT; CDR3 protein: CASSLDVRTDTQYF
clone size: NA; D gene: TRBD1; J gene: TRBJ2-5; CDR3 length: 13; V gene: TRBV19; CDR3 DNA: TGTGCCAGCCGCCGGGACAGTCAAGAGACCCAGTACTTC; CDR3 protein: CASRRDSQETQYF
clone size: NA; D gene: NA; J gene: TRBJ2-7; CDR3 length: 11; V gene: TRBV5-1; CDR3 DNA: TGCGCCAGCAGCTTGGACGATGAGCAGTACTTC; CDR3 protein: CASSLDDEQYF
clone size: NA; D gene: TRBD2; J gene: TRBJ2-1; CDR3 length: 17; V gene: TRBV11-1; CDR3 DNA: TGTGCCAGCAGCTTAGCGCGACCAGCGGGAGGCATAGGTGAGCAGTTCTTC; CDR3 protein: CASSLARPAGGIGEQFF
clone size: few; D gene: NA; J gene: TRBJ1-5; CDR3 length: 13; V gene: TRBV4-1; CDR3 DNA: TGCGCCAGCAGCCAAGCGGGGAATCAGCCCCAGCATTTT; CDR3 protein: CASSQAGNQPQHF